The following is a T cell receptor (beta chain) sequence with its context. Per the study methods: Estimation of nucleated cell counts was performed using reference gene primer amplification. Profiled with immunoSEQ multiplex PCR; TCRdb holds only in-frame clones, not every one. V and J calls and clone size are those listed in that table; D and trimming were worked out from the DNA. The table lists over 300,000 clones, roughly 83% of them singletons, with about 1.7% in the top ten. The sample originates from a study of blood T cell repertoires in COVID-19. Study-level information: COVID-19 samples collected from the United States, Italy and Spain covered acute and convalescent phases. T cells, B-cell-depleted T cells, or PBMCs supplied cDNA or gDNA.

The CDR3 has 14 amino acids. Germline V CDR1 and CDR2: MNHEY, SVGAGI. The junction had 4 bases not matched to a gene; V was cut back by 6 bases and J by 0 bases. The sequence came from a woman aged 45-65 years with acute or convalescent COVID-19. Material for sequencing was peripheral blood. V gene TRBV6-5 combines with J gene TRBJ2-7; 8 nucleotides line up with TRBD1. For the CDR3, the DNA is TGTGCCAGCAGACCGGGACAGGTCTCCTACGAGCAGTACTTC. This sequence encodes CASRPGQVSYEQYF.